Here is one T cell receptor (beta chain) with its context. Its antigen is undetermined. The CDR3 extends over 14 amino acids. V gave up 1 base and J gave up 8 bases, with 14 bases separating them. Germline V gives CDR1 SGHTA, CDR2 FQGNSA. This record belongs to a study of hypomethylating agent response in myelodysplastic syndrome. Findings and limits, study-wide: Novel MDS antigen recognition by shared GLIPH2 clusters is possible but unvalidated.

Profiled with immunoSEQ multiplex PCR; TCRdb holds only in-frame clones, not every one. Here the sample spans approximately 4,500 clones, 75% to 90% being singletons. The clonotype comes from a human donor with myelodysplastic syndrome. The chain carries TRBV7-2 and TRBJ1-1, with D unresolved. The specimen was bone marrow, collected before or after starting hypomethylating agent treatment for myelodysplastic syndrome (not recorded which). The chain's CDR3 is CASSLEGAIGEAFF. Written as DNA, the CDR3 is TGTGCCAGCAGCTTAGAAGGCGCAATCGGAGAAGCTTTCTTT.